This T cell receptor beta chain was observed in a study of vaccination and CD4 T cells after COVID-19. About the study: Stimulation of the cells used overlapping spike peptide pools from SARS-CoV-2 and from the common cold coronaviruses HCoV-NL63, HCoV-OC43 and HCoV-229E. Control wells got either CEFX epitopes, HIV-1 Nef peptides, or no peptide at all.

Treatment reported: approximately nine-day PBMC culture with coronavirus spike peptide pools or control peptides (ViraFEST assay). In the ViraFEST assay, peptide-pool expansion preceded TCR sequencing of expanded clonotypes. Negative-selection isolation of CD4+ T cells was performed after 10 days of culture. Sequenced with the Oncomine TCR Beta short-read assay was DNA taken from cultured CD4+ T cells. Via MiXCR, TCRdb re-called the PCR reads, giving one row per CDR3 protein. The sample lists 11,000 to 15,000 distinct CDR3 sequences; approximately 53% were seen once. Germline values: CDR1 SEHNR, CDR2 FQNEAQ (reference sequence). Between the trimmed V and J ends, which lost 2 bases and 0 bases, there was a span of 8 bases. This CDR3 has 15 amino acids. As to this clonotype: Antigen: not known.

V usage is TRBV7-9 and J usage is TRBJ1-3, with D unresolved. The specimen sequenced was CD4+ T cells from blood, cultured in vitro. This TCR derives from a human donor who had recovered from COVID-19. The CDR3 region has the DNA TGTGCCAGCAGCTTACCCGGGATCTCTGGAAACACCATATATTTT. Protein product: CASSLPGISGNTIYF.